This T cell receptor (beta chain) was recorded in a study of cytomegalovirus exposure and HLA in healthy donors. Study-wide findings and caveats: The study found most TCR sequences rare, yet found some public TCRs in many donors. Among TCR beta chains, those listed as cytomegalovirus-associated numbered roughly 150. The finding came from a later analysis; first-cohort TCR clusters tended to co-occur in the roughly 110 validation repertoires.

Trimming took 8 bases from V and 5 from J; bases not matched to a gene: 16. Germline CDR1 reads SNHLY; CDR2 reads FYNNEI. This CDR3 is built from 16 residues. Sequencing was performed with immunoSEQ multiplex PCR; in TCRdb, only in-frame clones are kept and a portion is missing. The sample yields 240,000 or so clones, approximately 86% seen once. Donors came from a validation cohort of some 110 subjects, distinct from the first 666-subject cohort. With regard to this clone: What it recognizes is unknown.

The TCR comes from a woman younger than 45 in good health and CMV-seropositive. The sample comprised PBMCs. This rearrangement joins TRBV2 to TRBJ2-5, with 8 nucleotides matching TRBD1. The CDR3 DNA follows: TGTGCCAGCCCTGGACCCCCAGGGGGCTTTAGGGAGACCCAGTACTTC. Amino acids: CASPGPPGGFRETQYF.